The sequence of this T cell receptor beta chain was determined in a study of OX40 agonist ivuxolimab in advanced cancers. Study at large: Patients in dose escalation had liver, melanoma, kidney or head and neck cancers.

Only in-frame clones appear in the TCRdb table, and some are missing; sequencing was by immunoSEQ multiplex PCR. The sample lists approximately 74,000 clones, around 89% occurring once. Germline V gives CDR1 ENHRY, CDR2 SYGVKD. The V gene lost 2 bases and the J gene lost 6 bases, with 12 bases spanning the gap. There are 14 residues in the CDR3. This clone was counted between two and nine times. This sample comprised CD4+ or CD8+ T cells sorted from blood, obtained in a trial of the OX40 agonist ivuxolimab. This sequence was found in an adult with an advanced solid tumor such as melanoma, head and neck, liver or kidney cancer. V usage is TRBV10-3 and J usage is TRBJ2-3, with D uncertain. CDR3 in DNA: TGTGCCATCAGTGAGCGGCCCGGCGGTGATACGCAGTATTTT. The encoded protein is CAISERPGGDTQYF.